Presented here are 9 T cell receptor beta chains from one specimen sequenced in a study of OX40 agonist ivuxolimab in advanced cancers. Clones were read by immunoSEQ multiplex PCR, and TCRdb kept only the in-frame ones, dropping some. Seen here are about 95,000 clones, over 75% observed once, and the top ten hold 3% to 4%. Sequenced here: CD4+ or CD8+ T cells sorted from blood, sampled in a trial of the OX40 agonist ivuxolimab. Every receptor here comes from an adult with an advanced solid tumor such as melanoma, head and neck, liver or kidney cancer.

The V and J genes are TRBV5-1 and TRBJ1-4; tentatively, D is TRBD1 (5 bases). CDR3 length equals 14 residues. The V and J ends lost 3 bases and 3 bases respectively, with 9 bases between them. Germline CDR1 SGHRS, CDR2 YFSETQ. CDR3 in DNA: TGCGCCAGCAGCTCCGGGGGGGCTAATGAAAAACTGTTTTTT. Its translation is CASSSGGANEKLFF. The entire variable domain, with the rest obtained from reference TRBV5-1 and TRBJ1-4, is as follows: KAGVTQTPRYLIKTRGQQVTLSCSPISGHRSVSWYQQTPGQGLQFLFEYFSETQRNKGNFPGRFSGRQFSNSRSEMNVSTLELGDSALYLCASSSGGANEKLFFGSGTQLSVL.

This clone was seen a few times. J is TRBJ2-5 and V is TRBV5-1; D is undetermined. CDR1 is SGHRS, CDR2 YFSETQ, per germline. This CDR3 has 14 residues. Between the trimmed V and J ends, which lost 1 base and 5 bases, there was a span of 12 bases. CDR3 DNA sequence: TGCGCCAGCAGCTTGTTAGTCTCCGGTGAGACCCAGTACTTC. Its protein is CASSLLVSGETQYF.

The rearrangement links TRBV4-1 to TRBJ2-5, with D maybe TRBD1 (5 bases). Germline-derived CDR1 and CDR2 are MGHRA and YSYEKL. Trimming stripped 0 bases from V and 5 bases from J, with 13 bases between. This CDR3 has 15 amino acids. CDR3 sequence reads: CASSQEYRGAETQYF. The CDR3 nucleotides are TGCGCCAGCAGCCAAGAATATAGGGGCGCGGAGACCCAGTACTTC.

Only a few counts were recorded for this clone. The rearrangement joins TRBV28 to TRBJ2-7; D is perhaps TRBD2 (5 bases). Germline CDR1 and CDR2: MDHEN and SYDVKM. This CDR3 has 15 residues. With 4 bases removed from V and 6 bases from J, the gap between germline ends came to 19 bases. CDR3 sequence (DNA): TGTGCCAGCAGTTACGGAAGGCTAGCAGCGAGCGAGCAGTACTTC. Protein sequence: CASSYGRLAASEQYF. The full variable domain, rest sourced from reference TRBV28 and TRBJ2-7, is DVKVTQSSRYLVKRTGEKVFLECVQDMDHENMFWYRQDPGLGLRLIYFSYDVKMKEKGDIPEGYSVSREKKERFSLILESASTNQTSMYLCASSYGRLAASEQYFGPGTRLTVT.

The chain has TRBV19 and TRBJ1-3; 7 bases fit TRBD1. Germline V gene sequence: CDR1 LNHDA, CDR2 SQIVND (reference sequence). The CDR3 runs to 14 residues. The junction had 6 bases not matched to a gene; V was cut back by 10 bases and J by 0 bases. Here the CDR3 reads CAIGGGASGNTIYF. The CDR3 DNA reads TGTGCCATCGGAGGGGGCGCCTCTGGAAACACCATATATTTT.

The rearrangement links TRBV10-1 to TRBJ2-1, with D perhaps matching TRBD1 or TRBD2 (5 bases each). The germline CDR1 and CDR2 sequences are WNHNN and SYGVQD (reference sequence). There are 16 residues in the CDR3. Trimming stripped 7 bases from V and 0 bases from J, with 16 bases between. The CDR3 DNA reads TGCGCCAGCATCTCCGGGACGGAGGTCTCCTACAATGAGCAGTTCTTC. Protein: CASISGTEVSYNEQFF.

CDR3 coding DNA: TGTGCCACCAGCCGGAACAGGGGGGATGAAAAACTGTTTTTT. This codes for CATSRNRGDEKLFF. The chain recombines TRBV15 with TRBJ1-4; 8 positions agree with TRBD1. V was pared by 5 bases and J by 6 bases, with 5 bases of the junction left unmatched. This CDR3 region has 14 residues. The germline V gene encodes CDR1 LNHNV and CDR2 YYDKDF (reference sequence).

V is TRBV28 and J is TRBJ2-3; D possibly corresponds to TRBD1 (6 bases). Germline lookup yields CDR1 MDHEN and CDR2 SYDVKM. V was cut by 4 bases and J by 2 bases, with 16 bases left in between. The CDR3 has 16 residues. Here the CDR3 reads CASSSHLGTLTDTQYF. DNA for the CDR3: TGTGCCAGCAGTTCTCATCTCGGGACACTCACAGATACGCAGTATTTT.

CDR3 amino acids: CASSPGTEGNQPQHF. CDR3 nucleotides: TGCGCCAGCAGCCCCGGGACAGAGGGCAATCAGCCCCAGCATTTT. The chain employs TRBV5-1 and TRBJ1-5; TRBD1 agrees at 7 bases. CDR1 is SGHRS, CDR2 YFSETQ, per germline. The CDR3 has 15 residues. Losses at the gene ends were 4 bases for V and 2 bases for J; bases not matched to a gene: 6.